This entry is about one T cell receptor beta chain. No antigen is known for it. The V end lost 2 bases, the J end lost 4 bases, and 17 bases lay between the germline ends. This CDR3 has 15 amino acids. CDR1 is GTSNPN and CDR2 is SVGIG in the germline V gene (reference sequence). Assay used: immunoSEQ multiplex PCR; TCRdb lists only in-frame clones, some missing. The data contain around 97,000 clones, about 94% of them singletons. The data belong to a study of siplizumab effects on memory and regulatory T cells. Notes on the study in general: A small minority of alloreactive clones were mapped to unstimulated subsets. Whether proliferating Tregs in siplizumab cultures suppress was not functionally confirmed.

The rearrangement joins TRBV30 to TRBJ1-2, with D hard to call. The sequencing sample was made of non-Treg CD4+ T cells sorted from blood. This TCR was recovered from a human donor in good health. CDR3 sequence (DNA): TGTGCCTGGAGTCCATACGGACCGGGAGGCTATGGCTACACCTTC. This codes for CAWSPYGPGGYGYTF. The complete variable domain, with remaining parts taken from reference TRBV30 and TRBJ1-2, reads SQTIHQWPATLVQPVGSPLSLECTVEGTSNPNLYWYRQAAGRGLQLLFYSVGIGQISSEVPQNLSASRPQDRQFILSSKKLLLSDSGFYLCAWSPYGPGGYGYTFGSGTRLTVV.